The rows below give T cell receptor beta chains drawn from one sample of a study of shared clonotypes between healthy human individuals. Method: immunoSEQ multiplex PCR; TCRdb's copy keeps in-frame clones and lacks some. Here the sample spans more than 2 million clones, about 95% being singletons. Sequenced: naive CD8+ T cells sorted from blood. The receptors come from a man between 18 and 35 years old in good health. CDR3s include the opening cysteine and the closing phenylalanine or tryptophan. Each record gives: D gene, V gene, clone size, J gene, CDR3 protein, CDR3 DNA. A D gene is named only where the DNA matches it firmly. Clone sizes are given selectively: once, few, many, or a class where the clone is expanded.

.	TRBV11-2	.	TRBJ2-5	CASSLWGETQYF	TGTGCCAGCAGCTTATGGGGGGAGACCCAGTACTTC
.	TRBV9	.	TRBJ2-2	CASSVATTGPASAGELFF	TGTGCCAGCAGCGTAGCAACCACTGGACCAGCTTCCGCCGGGGAGCTGTTTTTT
.	TRBV6-5	.	TRBJ1-4	CASRPYTGSNEKLFF	TGTGCCAGCAGACCCTATACAGGGTCTAATGAAAAACTGTTTTTT
.	TRBV7-9	.	TRBJ2-7	CASRSPEDLSYEQYF	TGTGCCAGCAGGTCCCCGGAGGACCTCTCCTACGAGCAGTACTTC
TRBD2	TRBV11-3	.	TRBJ2-1	CASSLPSGHEQFF	TGTGCCAGCAGCTTACCTAGCGGCCATGAGCAGTTCTTC
.	TRBV6-5	.	TRBJ1-2	CASSETGEYYGYTF	TGTGCCAGCAGTGAGACTGGGGAGTACTATGGCTACACCTTC
.	TRBV19	.	TRBJ2-7	CASSAGPYYEQYF	TGTGCCAGTAGTGCGGGACCCTACTACGAGCAGTACTTC
.	TRBV9	.	TRBJ1-6	CASSASLSYNSPLHF	TGTGCCAGCAGCGCCTCCCTCTCCTATAATTCACCCCTCCACTTT
.	TRBV27	.	TRBJ1-2	CASSPSGAPPGYTF	TGTGCCAGCAGTCCCTCCGGGGCCCCGCCTGGCTACACCTTC
TRBD2	TRBV7-9	once	TRBJ2-2	CASSSPSSGGSYTGELFF	TGTGCCAGCAGCTCCCCGTCTAGCGGGGGGTCCTACACCGGGGAGCTGTTTTTT
.	TRBV7-7	.	TRBJ2-5	CASSARPGKREETQYF	TGTGCTAGCAGCGCTAGGCCAGGGAAAAGGGAAGAGACCCAGTACTTC
TRBD1	TRBV5-1	.	TRBJ2-3	CASSPGQASTDTQYF	TGCGCCAGCAGCCCAGGACAGGCTAGCACAGATACGCAGTATTTT
.	TRBV9	.	TRBJ1-1	CASSTDDRTEAFF	TGTGCCAGCAGCACAGATGACAGGACTGAAGCTTTCTTT
.	TRBV6-1	.	TRBJ1-5	CASSGVPVVGQPQHF	TGTGCCAGCAGTGGGGTGCCGGTCGTAGGACAGCCCCAGCATTTT
TRBD1	TRBV10-3	.	TRBJ1-3	CAISDPQGVGNTIYF	TGTGCCATCAGTGATCCCCAGGGGGTCGGAAACACCATATATTTT
TRBD2	TRBV5-4	once	TRBJ2-7	CASSLGLGGLAGGEQYF	TGTGCCAGCAGCTTGGGGTTGGGAGGGCTAGCGGGAGGCGAGCAGTACTTC
TRBD1	TRBV6-5	.	TRBJ1-5	CASKSTGERNQPQHF	TGTGCCAGCAAGTCGACAGGGGAGAGAAATCAGCCCCAGCATTTT
.	TRBV5-6	.	TRBJ2-1	CASSLTAYNEQFF	TGTGCCAGCAGCCTGACTGCTTACAATGAGCAGTTCTTC
.	TRBV5-1	.	TRBJ2-3	CASNPDASTDTQYF	TGCGCCAGCAACCCAGACGCTAGCACAGATACGCAGTATTTT
.	TRBV5-8	.	TRBJ2-7	CASSLGYDF	TGTGCCAGCAGCTTGGGGTATGACTTC
.	TRBV11-2	.	TRBJ2-7	CASSLTDEQYF	TGTGCCAGCAGCTTAACGGACGAGCAGTACTTC
.	TRBV7-9	.	TRBJ1-5	CASSLVAGQPQHF	TGTGCCAGCAGCTTAGTTGCGGGTCAGCCCCAGCATTTT
.	TRBV27	once	TRBJ2-2	CASSPVHGTTGELFF	TGTGCCAGCAGCCCCGTTCATGGGACAACCGGGGAGCTGTTTTTT
TRBD2	TRBV4-3	.	TRBJ2-5	CASSQDFSGGVQETQYF	TGCGCCAGCAGCCAAGATTTTTCGGGAGGGGTCCAAGAGACCCAGTACTTC
.	TRBV9	once	TRBJ2-3	CASSPFDKATDTQYF	TGTGCCAGCAGCCCCTTTGATAAGGCCACAGATACGCAGTATTTT
.	TRBV4-1	.	TRBJ2-1	CASSPQVSSYNEQFF	TGCGCCAGCAGTCCCCAGGTGAGCTCCTACAATGAGCAGTTCTTC
TRBD1	TRBV27	.	TRBJ2-7	CASSFGTGFYEQYF	TGTGCCAGCAGTTTTGGGACAGGGTTCTACGAGCAGTACTTC
TRBD2	TRBV4-1	.	TRBJ2-7	CASSQVDTGLAGAEQYF	TGCGCCAGCAGCCAAGTCGACACGGGACTAGCGGGAGCCGAGCAGTACTTC
.	TRBV25-1	once	TRBJ1-2	CASSPLGGFDGYTF	TGTGCCAGCAGTCCCCTCGGGGGTTTCGACGGCTACACCTTC
.	TRBV9	.	TRBJ2-1	CASSGNRIPRVIDVNEQFF	TGTGCCAGCAGCGGCAACAGGATCCCGAGGGTAATCGACGTAAATGAGCAGTTCTTC
.	TRBV5-6	.	TRBJ1-1	CASSPGLGNTEAFF	TGTGCCAGCAGCCCGGGGCTTGGAAATACTGAAGCTTTCTTT
TRBD1	TRBV5-1	.	TRBJ2-1	CASSSYTETGTDYNEQFF	TGCGCCAGCAGCTCCTACACCGAAACCGGGACAGATTACAATGAGCAGTTCTTC
.	TRBV30	.	TRBJ1-1	CAWSVIGGNAGVTEAFF	TGTGCCTGGAGTGTAATTGGTGGGAATGCCGGGGTGACTGAAGCTTTCTTT
.	TRBV19	.	TRBJ2-1	CASSLLGSGYNEQFF	TGTGCCAGTAGCCTATTAGGATCCGGGTACAATGAGCAGTTCTTC
.	TRBV6-5	.	TRBJ1-6	CASSYSEGLSPLHF	TGTGCCAGCAGTTACTCCGAGGGTCTATCACCCCTCCACTTT
.	TRBV11-2	.	TRBJ2-1	CASSFLLGGNEQFF	TGTGCCAGCAGCTTCTTACTAGGGGGCAATGAGCAGTTCTTC
.	TRBV9	.	TRBJ1-5	CASSVDGDQPQHF	TGTGCCAGCAGCGTAGACGGGGATCAGCCCCAGCATTTT
TRBD1	TRBV12-5	.	TRBJ1-1	CASGLTGSAAFF	TGTGCTAGTGGGCTGACAGGGTCGGCAGCTTTCTTT
TRBD1	TRBV10-3	.	TRBJ2-7	CAISGGQGLYEQYF	TGTGCCATCAGTGGGGGACAGGGGCTCTACGAGCAGTACTTC
TRBD1	TRBV5-1	.	TRBJ2-7	CASSCPKQGTCYEQYF	TGCGCCAGCAGCTGTCCCAAACAGGGGACGTGTTACGAGCAGTACTTC
.	TRBV23-1	.	TRBJ1-5	CGGVGRAFSQPQHF	TGCGGAGGGGTAGGCAGGGCGTTTAGTCAGCCCCAGCATTTT
TRBD2	TRBV7-6	.	TRBJ2-1	CASSFGGGMSEQFF	TGTGCCAGCAGCTTTGGCGGGGGAATGAGTGAGCAGTTCTTC
.	TRBV7-9	.	TRBJ1-3	CASSLEGTGNTIYF	TGTGCCAGCAGCTTAGAAGGGACTGGAAACACCATATATTTT
TRBD1	TRBV9	.	TRBJ1-3	CASSAPQGDRWVVGNTIYF	TGTGCCAGCAGCGCCCCCCAGGGGGACCGTTGGGTCGTTGGAAACACCATATATTTT
TRBD1	TRBV6-5	.	TRBJ1-1	CASSSPRTGRTEAFF	TGTGCCAGCAGTTCCCCGAGGACAGGGAGGACTGAAGCTTTCTTT
.	TRBV13	.	TRBJ2-3	CASSLRLASPDTQYF	TGTGCCAGCAGCTTACGGCTAGCGTCCCCAGATACGCAGTATTTT
TRBD2	TRBV6-5	.	TRBJ2-3	CASSQSGRVDTQYF	TGTGCCAGCAGTCAAAGCGGGAGGGTGGATACGCAGTATTTT
.	TRBV9	.	TRBJ2-7	CASSLAPGEGGYEQYF	TGTGCCAGCAGCCTCGCCCCTGGAGAGGGTGGCTACGAGCAGTACTTC
TRBD1	TRBV7-9	.	TRBJ2-1	CASSPPGQTYNEQFF	TGTGCCAGCAGCCCCCCGGGACAGACTTACAATGAGCAGTTCTTC
.	TRBV27	.	TRBJ2-2	CASSWWQSNTGELFF	TGTGCCAGCAGTTGGTGGCAGTCGAACACCGGGGAGCTGTTTTTT
TRBD1	TRBV5-5	.	TRBJ2-7	CASRLGTGTYEQYF	TGTGCCAGCAGACTCGGGACAGGGACCTACGAGCAGTACTTC
.	TRBV5-6	.	TRBJ2-5	CASSLAKQGDETQYF	TGTGCCAGCAGCTTGGCTAAACAGGGTGACGAGACCCAGTACTTC
.	TRBV5-4	.	TRBJ2-5	CASSLDVSWTEQETQYF	TGTGCCAGCAGCTTGGATGTTAGTTGGACGGAGCAAGAGACCCAGTACTTC
TRBD1	TRBV13	.	TRBJ2-2	CASSWGQGWRPGELFF	TGTGCCAGCAGCTGGGGACAGGGATGGAGGCCCGGGGAGCTGTTTTTT